The 6 T cell receptor beta chains below were found in one sample sequenced in a study of blood T cells in healthy people across ages. A J-beta primer mix and a sample-barcoded 5' primer were used in a second PCR of about 6 to 12 cycles. TCRdb passed the 5' RACE reads through MiXCR, listing each CDR3 protein once. The sample carries over a million distinct CDR3 sequences, 35% to 45% recorded once. Sequenced input: blood. Every receptor here comes from a woman under 30 in good health.

This clonotype was counted only a few times. The V gene is TRBV15, the J gene TRBJ2-1; D gene uncertain. Per the germline V gene, CDR1 is LNHNV and CDR2 is YYDKDF (reference sequence). Trimming cost V 6 bases and J 2 bases, with 11 bases left between them. The length of the CDR3 is 14 residues. The CDR3 spells CATSPDVTYNEQFF. Here the CDR3 DNA reads TGTGCCACCAGTCCGGACGTCACCTACAATGAGCAGTTCTTC.

This clonotype was found a few times. It may be a read error: a sequence one base away is much more abundant. The CDR3 here is CASRGAGAYEQYF. The CDR3 bases are TGTGCCAGCAGAGGAGCGGGGGCCTACGAGCAGTACTTC. The chain couples TRBV12-3 or TRBV12-4 to TRBJ2-7; 8 nucleotides match TRBD2. CDR3 size: 13 residues. Unmatched junction bases numbered 3, after V lost 6 bases and J lost 2 bases.

V is TRBV6-6 and J is TRBJ2-7; TRBD2 matches 7 bases. The germline V gene encodes CDR1 MNHNY and CDR2 SVGAGI (reference sequence). V lost 2 bases and J lost 4; bases outside the gene matches: 5. The CDR3 loop spans 14 amino acids. CDR3 nucleotides: TGTGCCAGCAGTTACGCAAGCGGGGTGTACGAGCAGTACTTC. Translated, it gives CASSYASGVYEQYF.

This sequence joins TRBV2 and TRBJ2-2; D not certain. The CDR3 spans 17 residues. Germline CDR1 is SNHLY and CDR2 is FYNNEI. The V end lost 6 bases, the J end lost 3 bases, and 20 bases lay between the germline ends. The CDR3 region has the DNA TGTGCCAGCAGCCTAGATCTCTACACGCGCGACACCGGGGAGCTGTTTTTT. It specifies CASSLDLYTRDTGELFF.

There are a few counts of this clonotype. The V and J genes are TRBV20-1 and TRBJ2-1; unclear D gene. V gave up 4 bases and J gave up 6 bases, with 13 bases separating them. Germline loops: CDR1 DFQATT, CDR2 SNEGSKA (reference sequence). This CDR3 spans 13 amino acids. CDR3 amino acids: CSAIEYARNEQFF. The CDR3 DNA reads TGCAGTGCTATAGAGTACGCTCGCAATGAGCAGTTCTTC.

The chain combines TRBV29-1 with TRBJ1-1; D perhaps matches TRBD1 (6 bases). Germline lookup yields CDR1 SQVTM and CDR2 ANQGSEA. CDR3 length: 14 residues. Between the trimmed V and J ends, which lost 8 bases and 4 bases, there was a span of 20 bases. CDR3 region: CSTTEGGRITEAFF. CDR3 DNA: TGCAGCACCACCGAAGGGGGGCGAATCACTGAAGCTTTCTTT.